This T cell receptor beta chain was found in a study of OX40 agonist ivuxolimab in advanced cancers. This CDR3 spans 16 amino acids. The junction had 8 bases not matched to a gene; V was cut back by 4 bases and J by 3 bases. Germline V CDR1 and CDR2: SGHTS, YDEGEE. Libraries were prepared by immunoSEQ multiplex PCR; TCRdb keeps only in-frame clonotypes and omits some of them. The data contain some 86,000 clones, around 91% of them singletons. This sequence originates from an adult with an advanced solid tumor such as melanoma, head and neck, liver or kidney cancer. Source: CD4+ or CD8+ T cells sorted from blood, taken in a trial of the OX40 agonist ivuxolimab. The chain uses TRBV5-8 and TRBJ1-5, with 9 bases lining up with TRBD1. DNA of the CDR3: TGTGCCAGCAGCGCCGGGGACAGGGCTTTCAATCAGCCCCAGCATTTT. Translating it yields CASSAGDRAFNQPQHF. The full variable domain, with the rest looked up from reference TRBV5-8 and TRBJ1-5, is EAGVTQSPTHLIKTRGQQATLRCSPISGHTSVYWYQQALGLGLQFLLWYDEGEERNRGNFPPRFSGRQFPNYSSELNVNALELEDSALYLCASSAGDRAFNQPQHFGDGTRLSIL.